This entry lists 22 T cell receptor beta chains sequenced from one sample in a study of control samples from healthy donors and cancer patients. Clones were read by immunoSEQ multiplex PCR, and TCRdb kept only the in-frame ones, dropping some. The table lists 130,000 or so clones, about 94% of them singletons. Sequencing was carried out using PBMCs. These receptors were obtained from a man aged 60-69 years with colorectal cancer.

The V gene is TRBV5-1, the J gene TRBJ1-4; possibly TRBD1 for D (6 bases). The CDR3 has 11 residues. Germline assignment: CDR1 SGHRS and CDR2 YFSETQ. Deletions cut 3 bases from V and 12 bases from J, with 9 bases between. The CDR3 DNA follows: TGCGCCAGCAGCTATGGGGGCCAACTGTTTTTT. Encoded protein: CASSYGGQLFF.

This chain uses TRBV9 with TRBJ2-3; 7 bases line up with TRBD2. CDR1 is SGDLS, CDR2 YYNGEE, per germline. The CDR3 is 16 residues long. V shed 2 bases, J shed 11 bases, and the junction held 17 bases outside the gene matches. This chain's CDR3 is CASSVGLAEPIEGQYF. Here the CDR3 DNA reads TGTGCCAGCAGCGTCGGGCTAGCGGAACCTATTGAAGGGCAGTATTTT. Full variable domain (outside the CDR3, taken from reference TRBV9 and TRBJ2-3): DSGVTQTPKHLITATGQRVTLRCSPRSGDLSVYWYQQSLDQGLQFLIQYYNGEERAKGNILERFSAQQFPDLHSELNLSSLELGDSALYFCASSVGLAEPIEGQYFGPGTRLTVL.

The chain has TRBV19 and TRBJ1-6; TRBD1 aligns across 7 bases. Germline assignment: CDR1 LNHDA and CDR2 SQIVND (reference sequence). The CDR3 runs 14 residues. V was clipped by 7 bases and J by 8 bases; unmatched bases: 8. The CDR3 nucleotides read TGTGCCAGTAATTCACAGGGGTGGGATTCACCCCTCCACTTT. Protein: CASNSQGWDSPLHF.

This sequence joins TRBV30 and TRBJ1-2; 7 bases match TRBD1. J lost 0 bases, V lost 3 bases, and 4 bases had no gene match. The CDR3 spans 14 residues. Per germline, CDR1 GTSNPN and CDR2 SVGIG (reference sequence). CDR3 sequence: CAWRDRSSNYGYTF. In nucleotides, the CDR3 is TGTGCCTGGAGGGACAGGTCTTCTAACTATGGCTACACCTTC. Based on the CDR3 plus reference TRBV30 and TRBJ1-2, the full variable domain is SQTIHQWPATLVQPVGSPLSLECTVEGTSNPNLYWYRQAAGRGLQLLFYSVGIGQISSEVPQNLSASRPQDRQFILSSKKLLLSDSGFYLCAWRDRSSNYGYTFGSGTRLTVV.

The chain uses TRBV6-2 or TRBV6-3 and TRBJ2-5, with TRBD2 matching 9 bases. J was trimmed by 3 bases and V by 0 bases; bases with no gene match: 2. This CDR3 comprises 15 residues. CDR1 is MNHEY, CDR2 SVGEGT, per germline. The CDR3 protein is CASSYSASGEETQYF. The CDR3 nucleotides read TGTGCCAGCAGTTACTCGGCTAGCGGGGAAGAGACCCAGTACTTC.

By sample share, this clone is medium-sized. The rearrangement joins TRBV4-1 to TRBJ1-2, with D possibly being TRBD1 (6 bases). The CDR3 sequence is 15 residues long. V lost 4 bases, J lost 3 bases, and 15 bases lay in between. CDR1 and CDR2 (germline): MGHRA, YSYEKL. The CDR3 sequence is CASSPTNRDDYGYTF. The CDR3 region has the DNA TGCGCCAGCAGCCCGACGAACAGGGACGACTATGGCTACACCTTC.

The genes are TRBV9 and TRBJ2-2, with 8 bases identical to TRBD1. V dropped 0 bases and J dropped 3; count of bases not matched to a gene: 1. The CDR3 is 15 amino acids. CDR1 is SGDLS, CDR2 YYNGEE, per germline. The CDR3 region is CASSVGTGYTGELFF. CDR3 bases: TGTGCCAGCAGCGTAGGGACAGGGTACACCGGGGAGCTGTTTTTT.

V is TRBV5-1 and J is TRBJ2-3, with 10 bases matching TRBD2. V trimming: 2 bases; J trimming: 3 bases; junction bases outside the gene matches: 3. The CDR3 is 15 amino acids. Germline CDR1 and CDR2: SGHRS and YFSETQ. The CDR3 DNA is TGCGCCAGCAGCTTACGACTAGCGGGTACAGATACGCAGTATTTT. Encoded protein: CASSLRLAGTDTQYF.

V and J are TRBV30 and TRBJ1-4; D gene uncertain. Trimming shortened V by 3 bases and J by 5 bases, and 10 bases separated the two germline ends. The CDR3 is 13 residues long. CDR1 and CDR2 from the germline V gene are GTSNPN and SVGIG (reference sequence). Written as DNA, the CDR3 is TGTGCCTGGAGCGACCTACGGAATGAAAAACTGTTTTTT. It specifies CAWSDLRNEKLFF.

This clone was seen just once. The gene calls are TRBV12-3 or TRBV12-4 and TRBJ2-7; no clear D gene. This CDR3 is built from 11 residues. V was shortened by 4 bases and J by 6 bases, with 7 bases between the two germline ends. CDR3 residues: CASSSIGEQYF. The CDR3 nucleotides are TGTGCCAGCAGTTCGATTGGCGAGCAGTACTTC.

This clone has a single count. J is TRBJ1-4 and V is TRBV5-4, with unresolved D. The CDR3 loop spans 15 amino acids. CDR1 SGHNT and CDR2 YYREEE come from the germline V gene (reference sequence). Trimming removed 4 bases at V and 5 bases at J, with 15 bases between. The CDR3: CASSPQAGINEKLFF. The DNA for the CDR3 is TGTGCCAGCAGCCCCCAGGCGGGGATAAATGAAAAACTGTTTTTT.

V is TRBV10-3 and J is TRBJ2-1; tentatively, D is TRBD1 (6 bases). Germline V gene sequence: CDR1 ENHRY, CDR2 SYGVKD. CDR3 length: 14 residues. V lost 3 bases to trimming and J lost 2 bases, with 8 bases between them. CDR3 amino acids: CAISDRGTYNEQFF. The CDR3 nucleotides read TGTGCCATCAGTGACAGGGGAACCTACAATGAGCAGTTCTTC.

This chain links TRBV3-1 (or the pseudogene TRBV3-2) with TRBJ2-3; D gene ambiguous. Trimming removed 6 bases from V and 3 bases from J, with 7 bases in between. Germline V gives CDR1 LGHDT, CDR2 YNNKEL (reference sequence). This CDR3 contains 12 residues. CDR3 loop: CASSRYTDTQYF. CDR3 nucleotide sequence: TGTGCCAGCAGTCGCTATACAGATACGCAGTATTTT.

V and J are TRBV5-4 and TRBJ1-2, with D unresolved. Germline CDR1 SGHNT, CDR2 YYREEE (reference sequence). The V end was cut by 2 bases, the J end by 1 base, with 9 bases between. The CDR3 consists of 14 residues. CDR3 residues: CASSFDGFNYGYTF. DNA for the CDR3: TGTGCCAGCAGCTTTGACGGGTTTAACTATGGCTACACCTTC. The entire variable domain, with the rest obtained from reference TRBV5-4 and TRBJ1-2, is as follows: ETGVTQSPTHLIKTRGQQVTLRCSSQSGHNTVSWYQQALGQGPQFIFQYYREEENGRGNFPPRFSGLQFPNYSSELNVNALELDDSALYLCASSFDGFNYGYTFGSGTRLTVV.

The CDR3 nucleotides are TGTGCCAGCAGCTTCCGAGCGGGGGGGCCCGGGGAGCTGTTTTTT. Its translation: CASSFRAGGPGELFF. The rearrangement uses TRBV5-4 and TRBJ2-2, with 10 bases lining up with TRBD2. V gave up 2 bases and J gave up 6 bases; unmatched junction bases: 4. The CDR3 sequence is 15 residues long. Germline V gives CDR1 SGHNT, CDR2 YYREEE (reference sequence).

DNA for the CDR3: TGCGCCAGCATTGGGGACCACACAGATACGCAGTATTTT. Its protein is CASIGDHTDTQYF. This chain connects TRBV5-1 to TRBJ2-3; TRBD1 or TRBD2 may be the D gene (5 bases each). This CDR3 comprises 13 residues. V shed 6 bases and J shed 2 bases, with 10 bases lying between them. Per germline, CDR1 SGHRS and CDR2 YFSETQ.

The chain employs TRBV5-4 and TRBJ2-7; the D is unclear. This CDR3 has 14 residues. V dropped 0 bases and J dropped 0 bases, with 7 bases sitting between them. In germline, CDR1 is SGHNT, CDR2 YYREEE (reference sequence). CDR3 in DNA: TGTGCCAGCAGCTTGGGGCCGAGCTCCTACGAGCAGTACTTC. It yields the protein CASSLGPSSYEQYF.

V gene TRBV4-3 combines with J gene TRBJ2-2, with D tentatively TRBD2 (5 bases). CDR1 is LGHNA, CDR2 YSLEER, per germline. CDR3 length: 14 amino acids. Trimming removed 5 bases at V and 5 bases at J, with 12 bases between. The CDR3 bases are TGCGCCAGCAGCTTAACTAGGGAGACCGGGGAGCTGTTTTTT. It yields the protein CASSLTRETGELFF.

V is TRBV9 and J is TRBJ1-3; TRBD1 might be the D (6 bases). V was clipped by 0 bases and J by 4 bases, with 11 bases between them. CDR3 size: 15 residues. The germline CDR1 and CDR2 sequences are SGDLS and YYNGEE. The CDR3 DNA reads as TGTGCCAGCAGCGTAGCGAAGGGGGAAGGAAACACCATATATTTT. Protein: CASSVAKGEGNTIYF.

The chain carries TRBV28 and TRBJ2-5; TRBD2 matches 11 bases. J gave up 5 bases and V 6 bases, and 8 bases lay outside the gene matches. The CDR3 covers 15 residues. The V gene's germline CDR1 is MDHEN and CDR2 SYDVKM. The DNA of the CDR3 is TGTGCCAGCAGCCCCACTAGCGGGGGCTGGGAGACCCAGTACTTC. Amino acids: CASSPTSGGWETQYF. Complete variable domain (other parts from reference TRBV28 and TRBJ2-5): DVKVTQSSRYLVKRTGEKVFLECVQDMDHENMFWYRQDPGLGLRLIYFSYDVKMKEKGDIPEGYSVSREKKERFSLILESASTNQTSMYLCASSPTSGGWETQYFGPGTRLLVL.

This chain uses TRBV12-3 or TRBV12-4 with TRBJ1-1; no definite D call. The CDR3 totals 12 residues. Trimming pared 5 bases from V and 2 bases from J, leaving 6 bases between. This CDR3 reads CASSLSNTEAFF. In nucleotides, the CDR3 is TGTGCCAGCAGTCTCTCAAACACTGAAGCTTTCTTT.

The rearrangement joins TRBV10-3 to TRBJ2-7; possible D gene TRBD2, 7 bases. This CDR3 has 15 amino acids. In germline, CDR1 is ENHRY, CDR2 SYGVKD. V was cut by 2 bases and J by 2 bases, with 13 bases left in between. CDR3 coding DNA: TGTGCCATCAGTGAGGGAGGGGGGGGAACCTACGAGCAGTACTTC. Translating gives CAISEGGGGTYEQYF.